Listed here are 28 T cell receptor beta chains from one sample, sequenced in a study of spatial heterogeneity in lung cancer (dated by TCRdb to between 2018 and 2020). The library relied on 5' RACE. Sequencing relied on a NextSeq 500. TCRdb ran its own pipeline on the public reads, namely fastp trimming at Q25 and MiXCR clone calling, and kept in-frame beta chains. One record per CDR3 amino acid sequence lists the most common genes and DNA. This sample is represented by about 29,000 distinct CDR3 sequences; roughly 8.4% of them were singletons. Of the sample, under 40% is held by the ten largest clones. This specimen's time point label, interpreted: sample taken at primary tumor resection. TCR sequencing used whole RNA extracted from tumor and nontumor lung tissue, or from cryopreserved PBMC samples, without cell sorting. Sequences were derived from PBMCs, sampled at surgery. The receptors originated from a female donor with early-stage non-small cell lung cancer.

This chain joins TRBV7-9 and TRBJ2-5; TRBD2 aligns across 13 bases. Trimming took 5 bases from V and 5 from J; bases not matched to a gene: 8. Germline CDR1 reads SEHNR; CDR2 reads FQNEAQ (reference sequence). The CDR3 spans 16 residues. The CDR3 coding sequence is TGTGCCAGCAGCCTTGGACTAGCGGGAGATTTGGAGACCCAGTACTTC. The encoded protein is CASSLGLAGDLETQYF.

This chain joins TRBV2 and TRBJ2-7; D gene ambiguous. Germline CDR1 reads SNHLY; CDR2 reads FYNNEI. The CDR3 contains 14 residues. The V end was cut by 6 bases, the J end by 0 bases, with 12 bases between. The CDR3 loop reads CASSERTASYEQYF. The CDR3 bases are TGTGCCAGCAGCGAACGCACAGCCTCCTACGAGCAGTACTTC.

This clonotype was detected many times. The J gene is TRBJ2-7, the V gene TRBV11-2; no clear D. V was clipped by 0 bases and J by 2 bases, with 8 bases between them. Germline V gene sequence: CDR1 SGHAT, CDR2 FQNNGV. This CDR3 region has 14 residues. The CDR3 nucleotides are TGTGCCAGCAGCTTAGAAGTGGGGACCTACGAGCAGTACTTC. It translates to CASSLEVGTYEQYF.

This clonotype has more than one count but fewer than ten. This chain links TRBV12-3 or TRBV12-4 with TRBJ2-1, with D perhaps TRBD1 or TRBD2 (5 bases each). This CDR3 is built from 11 residues. Trimming took off 6 bases at V and 14 bases at J, with 14 bases between the two ends. Here the CDR3 reads CASRGTRVEFF. CDR3 coding DNA: TGTGCCAGCAGAGGGACCCGGGTAGAGTTCTTC.

The rearrangement joins TRBV2 to TRBJ2-1; possibly TRBD1 for D (6 bases). Between the trimmed V and J ends, which lost 6 bases and 9 bases, there was a span of 15 bases. The CDR3 totals 13 residues. The V gene's germline CDR1 is SNHLY and CDR2 FYNNEI. Here the CDR3 DNA reads TGTGCCAGCAGCGTTCGGACAGCTCTTGAGCAGTTCTTC. It is translated as CASSVRTALEQFF.

This clonotype has at least ten counts. The chain is built from TRBV10-3 and TRBJ1-1; D uncertain. The CDR3 has 14 residues. Germline V lookup: CDR1 ENHRY, CDR2 SYGVKD. V lost 6 bases and J lost 2, with 13 bases in between. In nucleotides, the CDR3 is TGTGCCATCAGCGAAGGACTGCTTAACACTGAAGCTTTCTTT. Translated, it gives CAISEGLLNTEAFF.

This clonotype was detected only a few times. The V call is TRBV20-1, the J call TRBJ2-7, with TRBD1 identical over 7 bases. The CDR3 runs 14 residues. Germline assignment: CDR1 DFQATT and CDR2 SNEGSKA (reference sequence). V shed 5 bases, J shed 2 bases, and the junction held 9 bases outside the gene matches. For the CDR3, the DNA is TGCAGTGCTGACCGGGACACAGGGGCCTACGAGCAGTACTTC. It translates to CSADRDTGAYEQYF.

There are a few counts of this clonotype. This sequence joins TRBV24-1 and TRBJ2-2, with unresolved D. Between the trimmed V and J ends, which lost 7 bases and 0 bases, there was a span of 11 bases. Germline V gives CDR1 KGHDR, CDR2 SFDVKD. The CDR3 loop spans 15 amino acids. The CDR3 loop is CATRSRDTNTGELFF. The CDR3 DNA follows: TGTGCCACCAGGTCGAGAGATACGAACACCGGGGAGCTGTTTTTT.

This clonotype was picked up a small number of times. The chain combines TRBV3-1 with TRBJ1-6; D unresolved. There are 14 residues in the CDR3. V was clipped by 4 bases and J by 5 bases, with 9 bases between them. CDR1 is LGHDT and CDR2 is YNNKEL in the germline V gene (reference sequence). The CDR3 here is CASSRTVNNSPLHF. The DNA for the CDR3 is TGTGCCAGCAGCCGGACGGTTAATAATTCACCCCTCCACTTT.

The chain couples TRBV10-3 to TRBJ1-5; 7 bases line up with TRBD1. Germline V CDR1 and CDR2: ENHRY, SYGVKD. There are 16 residues in the CDR3. Trimming at V came to 2 bases and at J to 5 bases, leaving 9 bases not matched to a gene. CDR3 DNA: TGTGCCATCAGTGAGGAAAATACAGGGGAGTATCAGCCCCAGCATTTT. Translated: CAISEENTGEYQPQHF.

The chain carries TRBV9 and TRBJ2-2; D gene unclear. The length of the CDR3 is 14 residues. The V gene lost 2 bases and the J gene lost 1 base, with 6 bases spanning the gap. Germline CDR1 is SGDLS and CDR2 is YYNGEE. Written as DNA, the CDR3 is TGTGCCAGCAGCGTCTCAGGGAACACCGGGGAGCTGTTTTTT. Translation gives CASSVSGNTGELFF. The full variable domain, in which reference TRBV9 and TRBJ2-2 provide the parts outside the CDR3, is DSGVTQTPKHLITATGQRVTLRCSPRSGDLSVYWYQQSLDQGLQFLIQYYNGEERAKGNILERFSAQQFPDLHSELNLSSLELGDSALYFCASSVSGNTGELFFGEGSRLTVL.

Ten or more counts support this clonotype. The chain recombines TRBV4-3 with TRBJ1-3; D remains unclear. This CDR3 has 13 residues. Germline V gives CDR1 LGHNA, CDR2 YSLEER. V was shortened by 4 bases and J by 4 bases, with 8 bases between the two germline ends. CDR3 residues: CASSPNQGNTIYF. The CDR3 DNA sequence: TGCGCCAGCAGCCCAAATCAGGGAAACACCATATATTTT.

This clonotype has a single count. A read error may be the cause here, since a much bigger clone is one base away. The chain joins TRBV20-1 to TRBJ2-5; 7 positions match TRBD1. V gave up 7 bases and J gave up 3 bases; unmatched junction bases: 14. This CDR3 region has 15 residues. Germline V gives CDR1 DFQATT, CDR2 SNEGSKA (reference sequence). The CDR3 region is CSVLQGLRQKETQYF. As DNA, the CDR3 is TGCAGTGTGCTACAGGGGCTTAGGCAGAAAGAGACCCAGTACTTC.

Of note for this clonotype: This could be a read error, since a much larger clone is one nucleotide away. The CDR3 does not end in the conserved phenylalanine or tryptophan, so this is likely a read error. The genes are TRBV3-1 and TRBJ1-1; TRBD1 might be the D (5 bases). The CDR3 runs 15 residues. V was pared by 6 bases and J by 3 bases, with 17 bases between. Germline V lookup: CDR1 LGHDT, CDR2 YNNKEL (reference sequence). This chain's CDR3 is CASSERRGGDTEAFL. The DNA of the CDR3 is TGTGCCAGCAGTGAACGGAGGGGCGGCGACACTGAAGCTTTCCTT.

This rearrangement joins TRBV20-1 to TRBJ1-3, with D tentatively TRBD1 (5 bases). Germline CDR1 is DFQATT and CDR2 is SNEGSKA (reference sequence). V was clipped by 7 bases and J by 0 bases, with 13 bases between them. CDR3 length equals 14 residues. The CDR3 DNA is TGCAGTGTTTCTCGGGGCAGCTCTGGAAACACCATATATTTT. Translating gives CSVSRGSSGNTIYF.

This clonotype showed up many times. The chain recombines TRBV5-1 with TRBJ1-4; no reliable D call. Germline CDR1 SGHRS, CDR2 YFSETQ. Trimming took 3 bases from V and 0 from J, leaving 9 bases between them. The CDR3 consists of 15 residues. CDR3 in DNA: TGCGCCAGCAGCTCAAACACTGCAACTAATGAAAAACTGTTTTTT. Amino acids: CASSSNTATNEKLFF.

This clonotype has only a few counts. J is TRBJ2-1 and V is TRBV20-1; no clear D gene. Trimming cost V 7 bases and J 0 bases, with 7 bases left between them. CDR3 length equals 12 residues. The germline V gene has CDR1 DFQATT and CDR2 SNEGSKA (reference sequence). The CDR3 sequence: CSEQGSYNEQFF. DNA for the CDR3: TGCAGTGAACAAGGCTCCTACAATGAGCAGTTCTTC.

The chain couples TRBV7-2 to TRBJ2-2; 10 bases align to TRBD1. The V and J ends lost 5 bases and 3 bases, in that order; junction bases with no gene match: 3. The germline V gene encodes CDR1 SGHTA and CDR2 FQGNSA. The CDR3 loop spans 15 amino acids. Written as DNA, the CDR3 is TGTGCCAGCAGCAGGGACAGGGGAGACACCGGGGAGCTGTTTTTT. It is translated as CASSRDRGDTGELFF.

This clonotype occurred a few times. The V gene is TRBV2, the J gene TRBJ2-3, with D perhaps TRBD1 or TRBD2 (5 bases each). Trimming took 6 bases from V and 1 from J, leaving 14 bases between them. There are 15 residues in the CDR3. Germline CDR1 is SNHLY and CDR2 is FYNNEI. The CDR3 DNA reads TGTGCCAGCAGCCTTCTCGGGGCCGGCACAGATACGCAGTATTTT. Its protein product is CASSLLGAGTDTQYF.

This clonotype was picked up many times. CDR3 sequence reads: CASSSASWGEKLFF. The CDR3 nucleotides are TGTGCCAGCAGCTCCGCGTCGTGGGGGGAAAAACTGTTTTTT. The V call is TRBV7-9, the J call TRBJ1-4, with a possible D match to TRBD1 (5 bases). Trimming took 4 bases from V and 8 from J, leaving 14 bases between them. Germline CDR1 is SEHNR and CDR2 is FQNEAQ (reference sequence). CDR3 length: 14 amino acids.

The CDR3 loop reads CASSQAGGRAGNEQFF. The CDR3 DNA follows: TGCGCCAGCAGCCAAGCGGGAGGACGCGCTGGTAATGAGCAGTTCTTC. This chain uses TRBV4-1 with TRBJ2-1; 7 nucleotides match TRBD2. This CDR3 has 16 residues. CDR1 and CDR2 from the germline V gene are MGHRA and YSYEKL. After removal of 1 base from V and 7 bases from J, the junction contained 10 bases not matched to a gene.

The sample holds a few counts of this clonotype. CDR3: CASSLEGRSYNEQFF. In DNA, the CDR3 is TGTGCCAGCAGCTTGGAGGGCCGGTCCTACAATGAGCAGTTCTTC. The chain joins TRBV7-3 to TRBJ2-1; tentatively, D is TRBD2 (6 bases). Per germline, CDR1 SGHTA and CDR2 FQGTGA. Between the trimmed V and J ends, which lost 3 bases and 1 base, there was a span of 10 bases. This CDR3 has 15 residues.

The sample holds many counts of this clonotype. The final CDR3 position lacks the conserved phenylalanine or tryptophan, pointing to a likely read error. The DNA is omitted, as the CDR3 cannot be located on it reliably, and the CDR3 follows TCRdb's listing. CDR3 sequence: CATSDPGQGFPR. The gene calls are TRBV24-1 and TRBJ2-7; the DNA was not compared with TRBD1, the D call given in the table. Germline CDR1 is KGHDR and CDR2 is SFDVKD. Ends included, the CDR3 has 12 residues.

This clonotype was picked up many times. V gene TRBV2 combines with J gene TRBJ2-7, with 10 bases identical to TRBD1. After removal of 6 bases from V and 4 bases from J, the junction contained 3 bases not matched to a gene. Germline CDR1 SNHLY, CDR2 FYNNEI. The CDR3 covers 13 residues. For the CDR3, the DNA is TGTGCCAGCAGAAGACAGGGGGCTTACGAGCAGTACTTC. Translation: CASRRQGAYEQYF.

CDR3 sequence reads: CASSPGVVLTSAKNIQYF. For the CDR3, the DNA is TGCGCCAGCAGCCCAGGGGTAGTCCTAACTTCGGCCAAAAACATTCAGTACTTC. This sequence joins TRBV4-1 and TRBJ2-4; TRBD1 is a possible D gene (6 bases). CDR1 and CDR2 (germline): MGHRA, YSYEKL. V was trimmed by 4 bases and J by 1 base, leaving 20 bases between them. This CDR3 is built from 18 residues.

This clonotype was counted between two and nine times. The rearrangement joins TRBV28 to TRBJ2-7; 7 bases are shared with TRBD1. With V trimmed by 8 bases and J by 5 bases, 15 bases remained unmatched. CDR3 length: 15 amino acids. Germline V lookup: CDR1 MDHEN, CDR2 SYDVKM. Written as DNA, the CDR3 is TGTGCCAGCCTGCGCCCCGCGACAGGGATCCACGAGCAGTACTTC. Protein product: CASLRPATGIHEQYF.

This clonotype was observed many times. The genes are TRBV18 and TRBJ2-7; 9 nucleotides match TRBD2. Germline assignment: CDR1 KGHSH and CDR2 LQKENI. The ends lost 8 bases at V and 2 bases at J; junction bases unmatched: 10. The CDR3 consists of 15 residues. CDR3: CASTSGTSRTYEQYF. DNA of the CDR3: TGTGCCAGCACCTCCGGGACTAGCAGGACCTACGAGCAGTACTTC.

This clonotype was recorded many times. The J gene is TRBJ1-2, the V gene TRBV29-1, with D possibly TRBD1 on 6 matching bases. Germline CDR1 reads SQVTM; CDR2 reads ANQGSEA. V was pared by 2 bases and J by 9 bases, with 16 bases between. CDR3 length: 13 amino acids. The CDR3 loop reads CSVESRGARSYTF. Written as DNA, the CDR3 is TGCAGCGTTGAAAGTCGGGGGGCGAGGAGCTACACCTTC.